These 11 T cell receptor beta chains originate from one sample sequenced in a study of glioma-infiltrating T cells. The iRepertoire nested amplicon-rescue multiplex PCR amplified TCR alpha and beta CDR3s from RNA. TCRdb re-called the multiplex PCR reads with MiXCR, one entry per CDR3 protein. The data hold approximately 110,000 distinct CDR3 sequences, with 20% to 25% observed a single time. Sequencing was done on a sample of glioma tissue, nonneoplastic brain tissue, or PBMCs (not recorded which). The receptors originated from a human donor with low-grade glioma or glioblastoma, undergoing nonglioma brain surgery, or in good health (not recorded which).

This clonotype has at least ten counts. This sequence joins TRBV7-2 and TRBJ2-1, with no clear D. The germline V gene encodes CDR1 SGHTA and CDR2 FQGNSA. Trimming left V 3 bases short and J 3 bases short, with 6 bases between. The CDR3 spans 13 residues. The CDR3 DNA reads TGTGCCAGCAGCTTTGAACGCTACAATGAGCAGTTCTTC. Translation: CASSFERYNEQFF.

This clonotype was seen ten or more times. The V and J genes are TRBV12-3 or TRBV12-4 and TRBJ2-7, with D possibly matching TRBD2 (7 bases). Trimming removed 6 bases at V and 3 bases at J, with 12 bases between. This CDR3 spans 13 amino acids. The CDR3 sequence: CASRRGEGYEQYF. Written as DNA, the CDR3 is TGTGCCAGCAGGAGGGGGGAGGGCTACGAGCAGTACTTC.

CDR3 loop: CASSSTVLNTEAFF. CDR3 nucleotide sequence: TGTGCCAGCAGTTCGACGGTTTTGAACACTGAAGCTTTCTTT. The chain has TRBV28 and TRBJ1-1; unclear D gene. CDR3 length equals 14 residues. The germline CDR1 and CDR2 sequences are MDHEN and SYDVKM. V lost 4 bases, J lost 0 bases, and 9 bases lay in between.

This chain uses TRBV18 with TRBJ1-1; no firm D call. The CDR3 totals 15 residues. V lost 3 bases to trimming and J lost 0 bases, with 11 bases between them. Germline lookup yields CDR1 KGHSH and CDR2 LQKENI. This chain's CDR3 is CASSPAVNMNTEAFF. The CDR3, as DNA: TGTGCCAGCTCACCTGCGGTGAACATGAACACTGAAGCTTTCTTT.

On this clonotype itself: This may come from a read error, since a much larger clone is one base off. The chain is built from TRBV7-2 and TRBJ1-2; D not resolved. Germline assignment: CDR1 SGHTA and CDR2 FQGNSA. The V end lost 3 bases, the J end lost 10 bases, and 12 bases lay between the germline ends. The CDR3 sequence is 12 residues long. In nucleotides, the CDR3 is TGTGCCAGCAGCTTGTTGACGGATGCCTACACCTTC. Amino acid sequence: CASSLLTDAYTF.

This clonotype was counted ten times or more. The chain is built from TRBV28 and TRBJ1-5, with 9 positions matching TRBD1. The CDR3 sequence is 15 residues long. Germline V gene lookup returns CDR1 MDHEN and CDR2 SYDVKM. V was pared by 10 bases and J by 4 bases, with 11 bases of the junction left unmatched. CDR3 residues: CATVTTGTGNQPQHF. The CDR3 DNA sequence: TGTGCCACCGTCACGACCGGGACAGGGAATCAGCCCCAGCATTTT. Full variable domain (outside the CDR3, taken from reference TRBV28 and TRBJ1-5): DVKVTQSSRYLVKRTGEKVFLECVQDMDHENMFWYRQDPGLGLRLIYFSYDVKMKEKGDIPEGYSVSREKKERFSLILESASTNQTSMYLCATVTTGTGNQPQHFGDGTRLSIL.

This clonotype was seen repeatedly, ten times or more. The rearrangement uses TRBV28 and TRBJ2-7; 8 bases map to TRBD1. The CDR3 is 16 amino acids. Germline CDR1 is MDHEN and CDR2 is SYDVKM. The junction had 8 bases not matched to a gene; V was cut back by 2 bases and J by 2 bases. CDR3 amino acids: CASSLPRGTGTYEQYF. The CDR3, as DNA: TGTGCCAGCAGTTTACCCCGAGGGACAGGAACCTACGAGCAGTACTTC.

This clonotype was seen a few times. In this CDR3 the conserved last residue, phenylalanine or tryptophan, is missing, so a read error is likely. The rearrangement links TRBV7-9 to TRBJ2-3; D gene ambiguous. Trimming pared 1 base from V and 6 bases from J, leaving 5 bases between. CDR1 and CDR2 from the germline V gene are SEHNR and FQNEAQ (reference sequence). There are 12 residues in the CDR3. CDR3 protein: CASSLERDTQYL. The CDR3, as DNA: TGTGCCAGCAGCTTAGAAAGGGATACGCAGTATCTT.

The rearrangement links TRBV5-4 to TRBJ1-1, with D unresolved. Between the trimmed V and J ends, which lost 0 bases and 1 base, there was a span of 7 bases. The CDR3 covers 14 residues. Per the germline V gene, CDR1 is SGHNT and CDR2 is YYREEE (reference sequence). The CDR3 region has the DNA TGTGCCAGCAGCTTGGCAGGATCGAACACTGAAGCTTTCTTT. Translating it yields CASSLAGSNTEAFF.

This clonotype was detected many times. The genes are TRBV7-8 and TRBJ2-1; D not resolved. This CDR3 is built from 12 residues. V shed 5 bases and J shed 10 bases, with 12 bases lying between them. Germline loops: CDR1 SGHVS, CDR2 FQNEAQ. The CDR3 DNA follows: TGTGCCAGCAGCGAGAAATTGGGGGAGCAGTTCTTC. Protein sequence: CASSEKLGEQFF.

This clonotype was picked up many times. This chain links TRBV25-1 with TRBJ1-2, with D unresolved. V was trimmed by 4 bases and J by 3 bases, leaving 9 bases between them. Germline lookup yields CDR1 MGHDK and CDR2 SYGVNS. The CDR3 runs 13 residues. In nucleotides, the CDR3 is TGTGCCAGCAGTGGTATAGGATACTATGGCTACACCTTC. It yields the protein CASSGIGYYGYTF.